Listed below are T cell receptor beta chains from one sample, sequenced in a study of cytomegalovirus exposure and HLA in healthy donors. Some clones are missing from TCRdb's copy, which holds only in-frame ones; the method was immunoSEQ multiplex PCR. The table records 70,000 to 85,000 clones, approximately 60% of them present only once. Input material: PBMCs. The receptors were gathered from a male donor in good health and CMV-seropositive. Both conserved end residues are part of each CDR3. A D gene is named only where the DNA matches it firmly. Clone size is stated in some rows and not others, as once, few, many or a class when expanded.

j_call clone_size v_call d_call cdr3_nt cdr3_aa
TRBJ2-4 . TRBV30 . TGTGCCTGGAGGACGACAGAGAAAAACATTCAGTACTTC CAWRTTEKNIQYF
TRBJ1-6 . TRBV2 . TGTGCCAGCAGTGGGGCGCCACCTAATTCACCCCTCCACTTT CASSGAPPNSPLHF
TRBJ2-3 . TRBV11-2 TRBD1 TGTGCCAGCAGCTTAGTTGCAGGGGGTTCGACAGATACGCAGTATTTT CASSLVAGGSTDTQYF
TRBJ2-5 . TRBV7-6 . TGTGCCAGCAGCTTAGCGCGGTCGGGAAAAGAGACCCAGTACTTC CASSLARSGKETQYF
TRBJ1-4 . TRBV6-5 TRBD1 TGTGCCAGCAGAATCTCAGGGGGACGTGAAAAACTGTTTTTT CASRISGGREKLFF
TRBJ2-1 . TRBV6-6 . TGTGCCAGCAGTCTTTCCGACCGGGGTGAGCAGTTCTTC CASSLSDRGEQFF
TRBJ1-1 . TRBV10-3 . TGTGCCATCAGAAGGGGGAACACTGAAGCTTTCTTT CAIRRGNTEAFF
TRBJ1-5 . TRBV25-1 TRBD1 TGTGCCAGCAGTGAATCGGGACAGGGGGTCACTCAGCCCCAGCATTTT CASSESGQGVTQPQHF
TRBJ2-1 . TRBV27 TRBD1 TGTGCCAGCAGTTTAGGGGGACAGGGGGCCACTGAGCAGTTCTTC CASSLGGQGATEQFF
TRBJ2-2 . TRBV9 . TGTGCCAGCAGCGTAGAACCCAACATAGTAGCAGGGGAGCTGTTTTTT CASSVEPNIVAGELFF
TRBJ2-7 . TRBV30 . TGTGCCTGGAGTCCCAGCGGCCCCCACGAGCAGTACTTC CAWSPSGPHEQYF
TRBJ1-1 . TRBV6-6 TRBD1 TGTGCCAGCAGTTACGGGACAGGGGCCAGCGGGACTGAAGCTTTCTTT CASSYGTGASGTEAFF
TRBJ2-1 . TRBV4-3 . TGCGCCAGCAGCCCCTCATCAGCGGTTGAGCAGTTCTTC CASSPSSAVEQFF
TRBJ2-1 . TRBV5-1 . TGCGCCAGCAGGGGAGGGGGGTCCTTCAATGAGCAGTTCTTC CASRGGGSFNEQFF
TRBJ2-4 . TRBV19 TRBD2 TGTGCCAGTAGTTGGGGGGGTAGCGGTCTAGCCAAAAACATTCAGTACTTC CASSWGGSGLAKNIQYF
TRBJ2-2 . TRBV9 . TGTGCCAGCAGCGTAGGAGTCTACGCGAACACCGGGGAGCTGTTTTTT CASSVGVYANTGELFF
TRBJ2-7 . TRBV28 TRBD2 TGTGCCAGCAGTTTTCGACTAGCGGCCACCTACGAGCAGTACTTC CASSFRLAATYEQYF
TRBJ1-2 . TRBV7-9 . TGTGCCAGCAGCTCGTGGGGGGATCATGGTCGCTATGGCTCGACCTTC CASSSWGDHGRYGSTF
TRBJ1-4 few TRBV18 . TGTGCCAGCTCACCGGGCAAGGGGAACGAAAAACTGTTTTTT CASSPGKGNEKLFF
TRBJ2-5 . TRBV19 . TGTGCCAGTAGCGGGGGACCCGAGACCCAGTACTTC CASSGGPETQYF
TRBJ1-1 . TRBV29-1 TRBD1 TGCAGCGTAACCACAGGGGTGGGTGGATCTGAAGCTTTCTTT CSVTTGVGGSEAFF
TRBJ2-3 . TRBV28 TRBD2 TGTGCCAGCAGTCCAGCGGGGGGCGTAACAGATACGCAGTATTTT CASSPAGGVTDTQYF
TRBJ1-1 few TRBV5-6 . TGTGCCAGCAGCAGTGACCGGGAGACTGAAGCTTTCTTT CASSSDRETEAFF
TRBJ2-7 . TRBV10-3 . TGTGCCATCAGTGGAAACAGGGAGAGCGAGCAGTACTTC CAISGNRESEQYF
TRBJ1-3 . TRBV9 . TGTGCCAGCAGCATAAATGGAAACACCATATATTTT CASSINGNTIYF
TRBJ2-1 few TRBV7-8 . TGTGCCAGCAGCTTACCCCGGACGGGGATTTACAATGAGCAGTTCTTC CASSLPRTGIYNEQFF